This entry concerns a single T cell receptor beta chain. Time point described: pretreatment peripheral blood. The V gene end was trimmed by 2 bases and the J gene end by 4 bases; junction bases not matched to a gene: 3. The CDR3 contains 14 residues. Germline lookup yields CDR1 MDHEN and CDR2 SYDVKM. The repertoire was sequenced with immunoSEQ multiplex PCR; TCRdb's copy has only in-frame clones and lacks some. The table shows about 130,000 clones, with about 88% occurring only once. The sample comes from a study of PD-L1 blockade in urothelial cancer. Study-wide context: Dosed intravenously at 1,200 mg every 3 weeks, atezolizumab was initiated by patients around 2014.

The material sequenced was PBMCs, taken around atezolizumab (anti-PD-L1) treatment. The sequence derives from a man aged 50-59 years with urothelial cancer. J is TRBJ2-7 and V is TRBV28, with 9 bases that match TRBD1. The CDR3 spells CASSLHRGLYEQYF. CDR3 bases: TGTGCCAGCAGTTTACACAGGGGGCTATACGAGCAGTACTTC.